The present T cell receptor (beta chain) was sequenced within a study of blood T cell repertoires in COVID-19. Overall study context: Samples representing acute and convalescent COVID-19 were sourced from the United States, Italy and Spain.

Authors' data handling: Quantification of nucleated cells was approximated via reference gene primer amplification. TCRdb keeps only in-frame clones here, not all; method: immunoSEQ multiplex PCR. The V and J calls and the clone size are those of that table, but D and trimming were determined from the DNA. The table has more than 150,000 clones, roughly 84% seen once. Trimming shortened V by 10 bases and J by 0 bases, and 19 bases separated the two germline ends. Germline loops: CDR1 MNHEY, CDR2 SVGAGI. This CDR3 contains 15 residues. The specimen was peripheral blood. The V and J genes are TRBV6-5 and TRBJ2-7, with a weak D call TRBD1 (5 bases). This TCR was recovered from a man between 18 and 29 years old with active or convalescent COVID-19. CDR3 protein: CANKGWKTRSYEQYF. DNA of the CDR3: TGTGCCAACAAGGGGTGGAAGACCCGCTCCTACGAGCAGTACTTC.